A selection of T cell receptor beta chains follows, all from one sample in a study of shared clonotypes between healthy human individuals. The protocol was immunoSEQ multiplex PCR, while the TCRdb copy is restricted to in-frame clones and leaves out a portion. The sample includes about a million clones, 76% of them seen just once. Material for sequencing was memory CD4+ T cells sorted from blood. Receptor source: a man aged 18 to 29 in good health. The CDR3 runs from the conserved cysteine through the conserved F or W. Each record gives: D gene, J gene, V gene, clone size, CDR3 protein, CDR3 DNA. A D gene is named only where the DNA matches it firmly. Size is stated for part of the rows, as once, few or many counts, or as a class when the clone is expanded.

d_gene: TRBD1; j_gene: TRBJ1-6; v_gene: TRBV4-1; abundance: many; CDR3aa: CASSQEQGIRSSPLHF; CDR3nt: TGCGCCAGCAGCCAAGAACAGGGGATCCGGAGTTCACCCCTCCACTTT
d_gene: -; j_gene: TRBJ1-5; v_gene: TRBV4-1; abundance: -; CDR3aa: CASSQDTGQPQHF; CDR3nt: TGCGCCAGCAGCCAAGACACTGGTCAGCCCCAGCATTTT
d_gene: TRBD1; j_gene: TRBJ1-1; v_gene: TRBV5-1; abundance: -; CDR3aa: CASRRTGNTEAFF; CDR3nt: TGCGCCAGCAGACGGACAGGGAACACTGAAGCTTTCTTT
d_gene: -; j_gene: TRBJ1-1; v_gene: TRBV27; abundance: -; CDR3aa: CASVPYPTANTEAFF; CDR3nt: TGTGCCAGCGTACCCTACCCGACAGCAAACACTGAAGCTTTCTTT
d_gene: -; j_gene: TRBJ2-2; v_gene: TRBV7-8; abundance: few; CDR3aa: CASSPRTPVNTGELFF; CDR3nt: TGTGCCAGCAGCCCGAGGACGCCAGTGAACACCGGGGAGCTGTTTTTT
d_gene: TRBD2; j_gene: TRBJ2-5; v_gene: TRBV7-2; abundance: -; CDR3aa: CASSKGLAGMAQETQYF; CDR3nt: TGTGCCAGCAGCAAAGGACTAGCGGGAATGGCCCAAGAGACCCAGTACTTC
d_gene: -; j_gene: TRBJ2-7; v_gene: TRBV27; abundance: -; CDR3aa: CASTPAASYEQYF; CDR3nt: TGTGCCAGCACCCCCGCGGCCTCCTACGAGCAGTACTTC
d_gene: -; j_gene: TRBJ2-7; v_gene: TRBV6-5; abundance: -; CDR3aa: CASSRRSSSYEQYF; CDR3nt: TGTGCCAGCAGTCGCAGGTCGAGCTCCTACGAGCAGTACTTC
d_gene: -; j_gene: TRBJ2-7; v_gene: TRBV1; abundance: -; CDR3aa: CTSSHLRDLVEQYF; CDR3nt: TGCACCAGCAGCCACCTAAGGGACCTTGTCGAGCAGTACTTC
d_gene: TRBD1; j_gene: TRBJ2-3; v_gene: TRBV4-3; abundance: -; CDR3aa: CASSPGQGVTDTQYF; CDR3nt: TGCGCCAGCAGCCCTGGTCAGGGGGTGACAGATACGCAGTATTTT
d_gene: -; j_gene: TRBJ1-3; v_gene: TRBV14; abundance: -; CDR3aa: CASSQLGSSSGNTIYF; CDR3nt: TGTGCCAGCAGCCAATTAGGGTCCAGCTCTGGAAACACCATATATTTT
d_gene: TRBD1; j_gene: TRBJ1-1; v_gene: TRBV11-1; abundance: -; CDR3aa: CASSLRQGLGTEAFF; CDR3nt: TGTGCCAGCAGCCTCCGACAGGGGCTAGGAACTGAAGCTTTCTTT
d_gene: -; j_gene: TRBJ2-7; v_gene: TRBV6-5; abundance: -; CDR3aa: CASSPGGSYEQYF; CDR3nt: TGTGCCAGCAGTCCCGGGGGTAGCTACGAGCAGTACTTC
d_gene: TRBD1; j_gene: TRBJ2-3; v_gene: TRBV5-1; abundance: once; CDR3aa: CASSFLSGTASTDTQYF; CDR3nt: TGCGCCAGCAGCTTTTTATCCGGGACAGCCAGCACAGATACGCAGTATTTT
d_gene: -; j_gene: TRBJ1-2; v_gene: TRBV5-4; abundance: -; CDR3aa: CASSPGPSFYGYTF; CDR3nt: TGTGCCAGCAGTCCCGGGCCGTCCTTCTATGGCTACACCTTC
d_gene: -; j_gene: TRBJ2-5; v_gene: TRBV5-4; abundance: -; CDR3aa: CASSSRGEETQYF; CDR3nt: TGTGCCAGCAGCTCCAGGGGGGAAGAGACCCAGTACTTC
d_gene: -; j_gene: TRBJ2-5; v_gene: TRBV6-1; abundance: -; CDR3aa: CASWQGYTETQYF; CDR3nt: TGTGCCAGCTGGCAGGGCTATACTGAGACCCAGTACTTC
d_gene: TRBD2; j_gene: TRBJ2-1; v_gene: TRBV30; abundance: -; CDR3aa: CAWIGLAGVNEQFF; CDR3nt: TGTGCCTGGATTGGACTAGCGGGGGTCAATGAGCAGTTCTTC
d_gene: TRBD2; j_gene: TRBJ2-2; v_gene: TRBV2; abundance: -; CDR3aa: CASGTSGKGSSGELFF; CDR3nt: TGTGCCAGCGGGACTAGCGGGAAGGGGTCGAGCGGGGAGCTGTTTTTT
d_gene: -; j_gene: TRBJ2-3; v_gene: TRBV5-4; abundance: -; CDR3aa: CASSDLDTQYF; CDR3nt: TGTGCCAGCAGCGACCTAGATACGCAGTATTTT
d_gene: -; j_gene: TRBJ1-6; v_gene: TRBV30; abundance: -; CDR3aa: CAWRRQENSPLHF; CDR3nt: TGTGCCTGGAGGCGGCAGGAGAATTCACCCCTCCACTTT
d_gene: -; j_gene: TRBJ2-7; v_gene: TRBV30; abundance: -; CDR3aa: CAWMSPTTYEQYF; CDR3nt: TGTGCCTGGATGTCTCCTACCACCTACGAGCAGTACTTC
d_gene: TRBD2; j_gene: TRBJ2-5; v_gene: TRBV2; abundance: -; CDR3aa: CASGLDPVQETQYF; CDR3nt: TGTGCCAGTGGACTAGACCCAGTCCAAGAGACCCAGTACTTC
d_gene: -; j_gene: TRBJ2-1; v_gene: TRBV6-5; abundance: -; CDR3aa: CASSEGGRWNEQFF; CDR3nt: TGTGCCAGCAGCGAGGGGGGGAGGTGGAATGAGCAGTTCTTC
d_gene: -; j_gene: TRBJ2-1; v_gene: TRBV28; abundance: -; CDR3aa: CASHTRGGGEQFF; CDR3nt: TGTGCCAGCCACACGCGAGGGGGAGGTGAGCAGTTCTTC
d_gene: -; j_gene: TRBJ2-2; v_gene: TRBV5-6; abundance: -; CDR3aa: CASSRWNTGELFF; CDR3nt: TGTGCCAGCAGTAGGTGGAACACCGGGGAGCTGTTTTTT
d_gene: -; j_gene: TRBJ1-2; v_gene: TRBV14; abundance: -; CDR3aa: CASSQGGQITNYGYTF; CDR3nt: TGTGCCAGCAGCCAAGGTGGACAGATCACTAACTATGGCTACACCTTC
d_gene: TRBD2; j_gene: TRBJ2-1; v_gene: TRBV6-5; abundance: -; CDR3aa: CASSLAGGRNEQFF; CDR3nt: TGTGCCAGCAGTCTAGCGGGGGGGCGGAATGAGCAGTTCTTC
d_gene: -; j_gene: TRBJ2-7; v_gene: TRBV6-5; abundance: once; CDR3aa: CASTESGGKNEQYF; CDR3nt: TGTGCCAGCACTGAGTCTGGGGGGAAAAACGAGCAGTACTTC